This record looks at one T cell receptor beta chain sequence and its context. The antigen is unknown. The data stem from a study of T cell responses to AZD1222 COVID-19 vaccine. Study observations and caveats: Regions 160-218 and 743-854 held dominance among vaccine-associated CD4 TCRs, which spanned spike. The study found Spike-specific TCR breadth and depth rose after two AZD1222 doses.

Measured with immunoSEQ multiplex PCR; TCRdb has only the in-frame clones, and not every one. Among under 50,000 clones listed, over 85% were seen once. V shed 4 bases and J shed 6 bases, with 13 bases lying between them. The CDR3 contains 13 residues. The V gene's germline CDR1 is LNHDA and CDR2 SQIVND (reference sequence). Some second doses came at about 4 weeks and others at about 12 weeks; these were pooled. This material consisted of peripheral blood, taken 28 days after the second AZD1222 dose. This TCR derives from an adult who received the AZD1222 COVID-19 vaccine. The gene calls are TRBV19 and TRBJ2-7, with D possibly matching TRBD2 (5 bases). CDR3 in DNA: TGTGCCAGTAGTAACCTAGCCGCGCGCGAGCAGTACTTC. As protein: CASSNLAAREQYF.